The sequence of this T cell receptor (beta chain) was determined in a study of CXCR3-negative and CXCR3-positive naive CD8 T cells. Researchers prepared the TRB cDNA libraries using 5' RACE with UMI labels. Each CDR3 protein gets one entry in TCRdb, which reprocessed the 5' RACE reads and gives no DNA. The sample's table shows about 40,000 distinct CDR3 sequences. Study results and caveats: Similar levels of surface CD5 were seen between naive subsets; TCR strength was inferred from TRB CDR3 properties.

As for this clonotype: Its antigen is unidentified.

Germline V lookup: CDR1 SGHTA, CDR2 FQGNSA. The CDR3 covers 15 residues. This TCR was recovered from a human donor in good health. Some clones in this sample may be carry-over from other donors' samples. The chain carries TRBV7-2 and TRBJ2-4. The sample consisted of memory CD8+ T cells from blood. Here the CDR3 reads CASSPQSLAKNIQYF.